A selection of T cell receptor beta chains follows, all from one sample in a study of Graves' ophthalmopathy and Graves' hyperthyroidism. Each CDR3 protein is one row after TCRdb ran MiXCR on the multiplex PCR reads. The sample records around 1,200,000 distinct CDR3 sequences, about two fifths being singletons. Sequencing input: peripheral blood or thyroid tissue (not recorded which). All receptors derive from an adult man with Graves' hyperthyroidism. Each CDR3 is given without its conserved first and last residue.

len: 9
v_gene: TRBV15
CDR3aa: ATSVGKGNT

len: 15
v_gene: TRBV5-1
CDR3aa: ASSLYGLAGSSYEQY

len: 12
v_gene: TRBV6-2/TRBV6-3
CDR3aa: ASDPSTGGTEAF

len: 13
v_gene: TRBV9
CDR3aa: ASSAVTGDGGELF

len: 12
v_gene: TRBV5-1
CDR3aa: ASSLGSGTPAQY

len: 13
v_gene: TRBV7-2
CDR3aa: ASSLRGGQTYEQY

len: 10
v_gene: TRBV2
CDR3aa: AGQGLTDTQY

len: 16
v_gene: TRBV10-3
CDR3aa: AISEVPGHRKNTGELF

len: 13
v_gene: TRBV4-1
CDR3aa: ASSQDIKRDSPLH

len: 14
v_gene: TRBV9
CDR3aa: ASSGGQGADGNTIY

len: 11
v_gene: TRBV10-2
CDR3aa: ASSEFGGQRQY

len: 12
v_gene: TRBV10-3
CDR3aa: AISQVLGQSGYT

len: 13
v_gene: TRBV25-1
CDR3aa: ASSQGQGLAGEQY

len: 13
v_gene: TRBV10-3
CDR3aa: AISERVSQGGSEA

len: 11
v_gene: TRBV14
CDR3aa: ASSQLGGYEQY

len: 12
v_gene: TRBV6-2/TRBV6-3
CDR3aa: ASSYSSTPQPQH

len: 13
v_gene: TRBV7-2
CDR3aa: ASSLWEGSNTEAF

len: 13
v_gene: TRBV9
CDR3aa: ASSVGGRDGDTQY

len: 12
v_gene: TRBV4-1
CDR3aa: ASSQSSLNTEAF

len: 13
v_gene: TRBV7-2
CDR3aa: ASSCPTGSGNTIY

len: 14
v_gene: TRBV15
CDR3aa: ATSKLTTGGGGELF

len: 14
v_gene: TRBV7-9
CDR3aa: ASSLFRDRVTEKLF

len: 13
v_gene: TRBV7-9
CDR3aa: ASSTPGLVTGELF

len: 13
v_gene: TRBV14
CDR3aa: ASSQEAGGPGELF

len: 11
v_gene: TRBV7-8
CDR3aa: ASSPCKNTEAF

len: 13
v_gene: TRBV5-1
CDR3aa: ASSLGLGQQETQY

len: 14
v_gene: TRBV5-1
CDR3aa: ASSLSASGGAYEQY

len: 15
v_gene: TRBV19
CDR3aa: ASSITTGGVGNTEAF

len: 12
v_gene: TRBV20-1
CDR3aa: SARDPGLGNTIY

len: 11
v_gene: TRBV30
CDR3aa: AWSSQGTGELF

len: 14
v_gene: TRBV20-1
CDR3aa: SAYAPLAATSYEQY

len: 12
v_gene: TRBV11-3
CDR3aa: ASSRRDGANVLT

len: 12
v_gene: TRBV7-9
CDR3aa: ASSPPQADFPLH

len: 11
v_gene: TRBV30
CDR3aa: AWSGAGFDEQY

len: 13
v_gene: TRBV7-3
CDR3aa: ASSQAPTVGHEQY

len: 12
v_gene: TRBV29-1
CDR3aa: SVEEDRATDEQY

len: 13
v_gene: TRBV10-3
CDR3aa: ATRTSGTNTGELF